This is a list of T cell receptor beta chains from one sample in a study of beta chain features in type 1 diabetes. This table comes from immunoSEQ multiplex PCR, and its TCRdb copy is limited to in-frame clones, with some not included. Among tens of thousands of clones listed, around 32% were seen once. Sequences were obtained from stem cell memory CD4+ T cells from blood. These receptors came from a woman aged 18-29 years in good health. The CDR3 runs from the conserved cysteine through the conserved F or W. The order of the fields is J gene, D gene, V gene, CDR3 protein. D genes are given only for firm matches.

TRBJ2-3 | TRBD2 | TRBV30 | CAWTLAGGGDTQYF
TRBJ2-7 | - | TRBV2 | CASSADSYEQYF
TRBJ2-1 | TRBD2 | TRBV9 | CASSVEAGVSNEQFF
TRBJ2-1 | - | TRBV11-3 | CASSLGLWHGGRSYNEQFF
TRBJ2-1 | TRBD2 | TRBV4-1 | CASSLGRAGLNEQFF
TRBJ2-1 | - | TRBV4-2 | CASSQDPVSYNEQFF
TRBJ2-5 | TRBD1 | TRBV10-3 | CAIMPDREETQYF
TRBJ2-7 | - | TRBV27 | CASSSPGVQAYEQYF
TRBJ2-2 | - | TRBV13 | CASSPSRNTGELFF
TRBJ1-4 | - | TRBV9 | CASNRQGDEKLFF
TRBJ2-1 | - | TRBV5-4 | CASSSAGDNEQFF
TRBJ2-7 | TRBD2 | TRBV7-9 | CASSSGLAGPYEQYF
TRBJ2-7 | - | TRBV30 | CAWSVLAEGEQYF
TRBJ1-1 | - | TRBV2 | CASRGRQEAFF
TRBJ2-2 | TRBD1 | TRBV2 | CASSGTGAGELFF
TRBJ2-7 | - | TRBV18 | CASSPPSGDLAREQYF
TRBJ2-3 | - | TRBV4-1 | CASSGLTSFAQYF
TRBJ1-1 | TRBD1 | TRBV12-5 | CASGSASGTGALKAFF
TRBJ2-3 | - | TRBV7-2 | CASSRTTTDTQYF
TRBJ1-4 | - | TRBV6-6 | CASSYLGSGSEKLFF
TRBJ1-2 | TRBD1 | TRBV9 | CASSAGTGGDYGYTF
TRBJ1-5 | TRBD1 | TRBV30 | CAWSGQDDQPQHF
TRBJ2-1 | TRBD1 | TRBV11-2 | CASSLDLTGRQFF
TRBJ1-2 | TRBD1 | TRBV9 | CASSVNPGTANYGYTF
TRBJ2-7 | TRBD2 | TRBV18 | CASSPQGLAGVEEQYF
TRBJ2-3 | TRBD1 | TRBV5-1 | CASSSGTGTDTQYF
TRBJ2-3 | - | TRBV5-4 | CASSITDTQYF
TRBJ2-3 | TRBD2 | TRBV7-9 | CASRKAGGPIDTQYF
TRBJ2-3 | - | TRBV6-5 | CASRRDNTDTQYF
TRBJ2-3 | - | TRBV5-1 | CASTRDTRTDTQYF
TRBJ2-7 | TRBD1 | TRBV9 | CASSVTGTGGSYEQYF
TRBJ2-7 | TRBD1 | TRBV7-2 | CASSFADRFNEQYF
TRBJ2-3 | - | TRBV30 | CAWSDLQTSTDTQYF
TRBJ2-7 | TRBD1 | TRBV11-3 | CASSLSGTGVYEQYF
TRBJ2-5 | TRBD1 | TRBV5-6 | CASSLEIYRDSWETQYF
TRBJ1-2 | TRBD1 | TRBV20-1 | CSVGTGNGYTF
TRBJ2-3 | - | TRBV9 | CASSVGLASTDTQYF
TRBJ1-5 | TRBD1 | TRBV6-6 | CASSPGTENQPQHF
TRBJ2-7 | TRBD2 | TRBV5-4 | CASSLGSGSTYEQYF
TRBJ2-4 | - | TRBV5-5 | CASSLSVGSQNIQYF
TRBJ2-2 | - | TRBV10-3 | CAISEGGGTGELFF
TRBJ2-6 | TRBD1 | TRBV11-3 | CASSLDRDRGMSGANVLTF
TRBJ2-1 | TRBD2 | TRBV5-6 | CASSSDGTSAINEQFF
TRBJ1-1 | TRBD1 | TRBV11-3 | CASSSGTQGRAEAFF
TRBJ1-1 | - | TRBV18 | CASSPPSRPNTEAFF
TRBJ2-3 | - | TRBV9 | CASSVATRGLPDTQYF
TRBJ1-4 | TRBD1 | TRBV7-9 | CASSLPRGANEKLFF
TRBJ2-1 | TRBD2 | TRBV4-1 | CASSQTVRTSGNNEQFF
TRBJ2-5 | TRBD2 | TRBV4-3 | CASSQGTSGDPRGETQYF
TRBJ1-2 | - | TRBV18 | CASSPETGNYGYTF
TRBJ1-6 | TRBD1 | TRBV5-1 | CASSLAGQGRSPLHF